The source of this T cell receptor beta chain is a study of T cell repertoires in ileal Crohn's disease. As for the study in general: The M6 sample came from neoterminal ileum during colonoscopy after surgery. Findings and caveats of the study: The median delay to postoperative endoscopy was approximately seven months. Every patient over 26.8% clonality showed endoscopic recurrence.

The germline V gene has CDR1 MNHEY and CDR2 SVGAGI. The CDR3 extends over 15 amino acids. The germline V and J ends were trimmed by 2 bases and 4 bases, with 9 bases remaining between them. Noted time point: neoterminal ileum biopsy at postoperative endoscopy, about 6 months after surgery. Note on this clone: Its antigen remains unidentified.

TCRB immunosequencing input was roughly 490 nanograms of biopsy DNA per sample. The method was immunoSEQ multiplex PCR; TCRdb's version includes in-frame clones alone and lacks a portion of them. The repertoire holds under 6,500 clones, with under 75% as singletons. The receptor comes from an adult with Crohn's disease. This sequence joins TRBV6-5 and TRBJ1-6, with D perhaps matching TRBD1 (6 bases). The sample was ileal tissue. The CDR3 is CASSYRQGYNSPLHF. The CDR3 nucleotides are TGTGCCAGCAGTTACCGGCAGGGGTATAATTCACCCCTCCACTTT.